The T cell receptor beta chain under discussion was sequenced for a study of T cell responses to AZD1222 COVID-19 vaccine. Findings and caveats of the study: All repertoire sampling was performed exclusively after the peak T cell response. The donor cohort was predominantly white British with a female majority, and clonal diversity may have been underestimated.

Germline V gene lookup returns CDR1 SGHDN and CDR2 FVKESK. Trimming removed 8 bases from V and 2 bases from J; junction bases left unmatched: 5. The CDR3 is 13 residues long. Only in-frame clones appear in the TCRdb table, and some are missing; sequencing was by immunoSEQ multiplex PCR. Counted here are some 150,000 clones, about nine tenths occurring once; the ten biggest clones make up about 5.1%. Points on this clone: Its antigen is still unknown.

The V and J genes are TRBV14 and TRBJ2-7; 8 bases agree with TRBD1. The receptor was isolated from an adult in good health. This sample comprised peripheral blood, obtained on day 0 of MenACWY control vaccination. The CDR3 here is CASLRGQAYEQYF. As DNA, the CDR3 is TGTGCCAGCCTTCGGGGACAGGCCTACGAGCAGTACTTC.